These 15 T cell receptor beta chains were all obtained from the same sample, sequenced in a study of cytomegalovirus exposure and HLA in healthy donors. Vbeta (60) and Jbeta (13) primers were used in the PCR. Only in-frame clones appear in the TCRdb table, and some are missing; sequencing was by immunoSEQ multiplex PCR. The top ten hold around 3% of the sample, which has 100,000 to 150,000 clones, 60% to 80% seen once. The sample comprised PBMCs. Source of these receptors: a woman aged 50 to 65 in good health and CMV-seronegative.

There are a few counts of this clone. V and J are TRBV7-7 and TRBJ2-5; 9 bases fit TRBD2. Germline CDR1 is SSHAT and CDR2 is FNYEAQ (reference sequence). V shed 4 bases and J 5 bases; nucleotides not matched to a gene: 14. The CDR3 is 17 residues long. The CDR3 DNA is TGTGCCAGCAGCTCAATAGGTGGGCTAGCGGGAATGGAGACCCAGTACTTC. Amino acid sequence: CASSSIGGLAGMETQYF.

The chain carries TRBV5-8 and TRBJ2-1; 7 bases agree with TRBD1. Germline V gives CDR1 SGHTS, CDR2 YDEGEE. Trimming at V came to 4 bases and at J to 0 bases, leaving 7 bases not matched to a gene. The CDR3 runs to 16 residues. CDR3 nucleotides: TGTGCCAGCAGCCAGCCGGGACAGAGCTCCTACAATGAGCAGTTCTTC. Its protein is CASSQPGQSSYNEQFF. Supplemented by reference TRBV5-8 and TRBJ2-1, the full variable domain reads EAGVTQSPTHLIKTRGQQATLRCSPISGHTSVYWYQQALGLGLQFLLWYDEGEERNRGNFPPRFSGRQFPNYSSELNVNALELEDSALYLCASSQPGQSSYNEQFFGPGTRLTVL.

This clone has a handful of counts. CDR3 nucleotide sequence: TGCAGCGTTGGTTCCGGGGCTGGAAACACCATATATTTT. It codes for CSVGSGAGNTIYF. The chain uses TRBV29-1 and TRBJ1-3, with D unresolved. CDR3 length: 13 residues. Trimming cost V 4 bases and J 2 bases, with 9 bases left between them. Looked up from germline, CDR1 is SQVTM and CDR2 is ANQGSEA.

This clone was seen more than once but under ten times. V gene TRBV7-2 combines with J gene TRBJ2-1; TRBD2 is a possible D gene (6 bases). V gave up 1 base and J gave up 1 base, with 11 bases separating them. In germline, CDR1 is SGHTA, CDR2 FQGNSA. CDR3 length equals 16 residues. The CDR3 DNA follows: TGTGCCAGCAGCTTAGTGGAGCGGGCTTCCTACAATGAGCAGTTCTTC. It yields the protein CASSLVERASYNEQFF.

This chain joins TRBV30 and TRBJ1-6, with D maybe TRBD1 (6 bases). This CDR3 contains 13 residues. Deletions cut 4 bases from V and 8 bases from J, with 12 bases between. Germline CDR1 is GTSNPN and CDR2 is SVGIG (reference sequence). This CDR3 reads CAWTGVFYSPLHF. The CDR3, as DNA: TGTGCCTGGACAGGGGTTTTTTATTCACCCCTCCACTTT.

This clone was seen a few times. The chain recombines TRBV7-9 with TRBJ2-7; perhaps TRBD1 as D (5 bases). Per germline, CDR1 SEHNR and CDR2 FQNEAQ (reference sequence). Trimming cost V 7 bases and J 2 bases, with 12 bases left between them. There are 13 residues in the CDR3. The DNA for the CDR3 is TGTGCCAGCAATGGGGCCCGAGCCTACGAGCAGTACTTC. Translated, it gives CASNGARAYEQYF.

V and J are TRBV27 and TRBJ2-7, with TRBD2 as a possible D gene (6 bases). V was trimmed by 2 bases and J by 5 bases, leaving 13 bases between them. The CDR3 totals 14 residues. Per germline, CDR1 MNHEY and CDR2 SMNVEV (reference sequence). The CDR3 is CASSLLGRGNEQYF. The DNA for the CDR3 is TGTGCCAGCAGTTTACTCGGGCGGGGAAACGAGCAGTACTTC.

The chain joins TRBV18 to TRBJ2-5; possible D gene TRBD1, 5 bases. The V gene's germline CDR1 is KGHSH and CDR2 LQKENI. V was trimmed by 4 bases and J by 2 bases, leaving 8 bases between them. This CDR3 has 13 amino acids. CDR3 DNA sequence: TGTGCCAGCTCACGCCAGGGACAAGAGACCCAGTACTTC. Amino acid sequence: CASSRQGQETQYF.

V gene TRBV5-1 combines with J gene TRBJ2-3; 9 nucleotides agree with TRBD1. The J segment lost 3 bases and the V segment lost 4 bases, leaving 12 bases of the junction unmatched. The CDR3 contains 17 residues. Germline V gene lookup returns CDR1 SGHRS and CDR2 YFSETQ. This CDR3 is CASSAPTDRGDTDTQYF. As DNA, the CDR3 is TGCGCCAGCAGCGCACCAACGGACAGGGGTGATACAGATACGCAGTATTTT.

The chain employs TRBV9 and TRBJ1-3, with a weak D call TRBD1 (6 bases). The CDR3 sequence is 14 residues long. The germline V gene has CDR1 SGDLS and CDR2 YYNGEE. V was trimmed by 3 bases and J by 4 bases, leaving 11 bases between them. The CDR3 reads CASSATGSGNTIYF. In DNA form, the CDR3 reads TGTGCCAGCAGCGCTACAGGGTCCGGAAACACCATATATTTT.

J is TRBJ1-3 and V is TRBV6-5; no clear D. Looked up from germline, CDR1 is MNHEY and CDR2 is SVGAGI. This CDR3 contains 15 residues. Deletions cut 2 bases from V and 0 bases from J, with 8 bases between. The CDR3 DNA reads TGTGCCAGCAGTTACGGGCTCAGCTCTGGAAACACCATATATTTT. Translating it yields CASSYGLSSGNTIYF.

The rearrangement links TRBV5-5 to TRBJ2-7; tentatively, D is TRBD2 (5 bases). The V and J ends lost 7 bases and 6 bases respectively, with 26 bases between them. Germline CDR1 is SGHKS and CDR2 is YYEKEE (reference sequence). The CDR3 runs to 16 residues. In nucleotides, the CDR3 is TGTGCCAGCGGCTCCCCTGTCCCGGGGAGAGTGGGCGAGCAGTACTTC. Translating it yields CASGSPVPGRVGEQYF.

On this clone: The junction departs from germline at one end; a sequencing error may be responsible. The V call is TRBV6-6, the J call TRBJ1-5; D gene uncertain. The CDR3 has 11 residues. Germline V gene data show CDR1 as MNHNY and CDR2 as SVGAGI (reference sequence). The CDR3 DNA follows: TGCCGGAGGGATGGCAATCAGCCCCAGCATTTT. It is translated as CRRDGNQPQHF.

This rearrangement joins TRBV2 to TRBJ2-5; 8 bases are a match to TRBD2. Near its end, the DNA agrees better with TRBJ2-7, so the J call may be wrong. Per germline, CDR1 SNHLY and CDR2 FYNNEI. The CDR3 totals 14 residues. The CDR3 loop is CASSGERESYEQYF. CDR3 bases: TGTGCCAGCAGTGGCGAGCGGGAGAGCTACGAGCAGTACTTC.

Turning to this clone: The same CDR3 can be traced to other DNA sequences in this sample. The V and J genes are TRBV2 and TRBJ2-7; D is unresolved. The CDR3 spans 11 residues. The V end lost 4 bases, the J end lost 4 bases, and 5 bases lay between the germline ends. The germline V gene encodes CDR1 SNHLY and CDR2 FYNNEI. The CDR3 DNA is TGTGCCAGCAGTGGTAGTTACGAGCAGTACTTC. Translating it yields CASSGSYEQYF. The full variable domain, with the rest looked up from reference TRBV2 and TRBJ2-7, is EPEVTQTPSHQVTQMGQEVILRCVPISNHLYFYWYRQILGQKVEFLVSFYNNEISEKSEIFDDQFSVERPDGSNFTLKIRSTKLEDSAMYFCASSGSYEQYFGPGTRLTVT.